This TCR beta chain comes out of a study of blood T cell repertoires in COVID-19. Study-level background: Italy, Spain and the United States were the sources of the convalescent and acute COVID-19 samples.

Clones were read by immunoSEQ multiplex PCR, and TCRdb kept only the in-frame ones, dropping some. The data show roughly 230,000 clones, approximately 88% seen once. CDR1 and CDR2 (germline): SEHNR, FQNEAQ (reference sequence). The junction had 7 bases not matched to a gene; V was cut back by 5 bases and J by 4 bases. The CDR3 length is 16 residues. The rearrangement uses TRBV7-9 and TRBJ2-2; 10 bases map to TRBD2. The specimen was peripheral blood. The sequence came from a man aged 40-49 years with acute or convalescent COVID-19. The chain's CDR3 is CASSPPLAGVTGELFF. For the CDR3, the DNA is TGTGCCAGCAGCCCACCTCTAGCGGGAGTCACCGGGGAGCTGTTTTTT.